This TCR beta chain emerged from a study of Graves' ophthalmopathy and Graves' hyperthyroidism. The study, taken as a whole, reports: Discrimination between ophthalmopathy and stable hyperthyroidism by a 13-signature model showed 85% to 90% sensitivity and about 80% specificity. Most expanded thyroid clonotypes above 0.001 frequency also appeared in blood. The model predicted ophthalmopathy progression with 70.59% sensitivity and around 72% specificity.

Fresh peripheral blood (approximately 10 ml) yielded the PBMCs. The study amplified TCR beta CDR3 regions using RNA transcripts. After a first-round RT-PCR with HTBI primers, a second-round multiplex PCR was run. MiXCR, applied by TCRdb to the multiplex PCR reads, yields one record per CDR3 protein. The sample gives hundreds of thousands of distinct CDR3 sequences, about a fifth of which show up once; around 7% is in the top ten. The CDR3 runs 12 residues. V was clipped by 8 bases and J by 2 bases, with 7 bases between them. This clonotype was observed many times. Its antigen is still unknown. Sequencing input: peripheral blood. The receptor was isolated from a young woman with stable Graves' hyperthyroidism. Some clones in this sample may be carry-over from other donors' samples. This chain joins TRBV12-3 or TRBV12-4 and TRBJ1-5, with no clear D. CDR3 DNA sequence: TGTGCCAGCTTGGAGGGCAATCAGCCCCAGCATTTT. As protein: CASLEGNQPQHF.